This T cell receptor (beta chain) was captured by sequencing in a study of T cell responses to AZD1222 COVID-19 vaccine. The data were produced by immunoSEQ multiplex PCR, yet TCRdb's version contains in-frame clones alone and is incomplete. Found here are roughly 53,000 clones, about 85% of them singletons; the top ten hold about 21%. On this clone itself: The antigen is not known.

V shed 8 bases and J shed 5 bases, with 12 bases lying between them. CDR1 is MDHEN, CDR2 SYDVKM, per germline. The CDR3 is 13 amino acids. Study findings and constraints: Two AZD1222 doses significantly raised spike-specific TCR breadth and depth over controls.

The chain is built from TRBV28 and TRBJ2-2; D might be TRBD1 (5 bases). This receptor was taken from an adult in good health. Sequenced here: peripheral blood, sampled on day 0 of MenACWY control vaccination. CDR3 in DNA: TGTGCCAGCGGGAAGGGGCCGACCGGGGAGCTGTTTTTT. Its translation: CASGKGPTGELFF.